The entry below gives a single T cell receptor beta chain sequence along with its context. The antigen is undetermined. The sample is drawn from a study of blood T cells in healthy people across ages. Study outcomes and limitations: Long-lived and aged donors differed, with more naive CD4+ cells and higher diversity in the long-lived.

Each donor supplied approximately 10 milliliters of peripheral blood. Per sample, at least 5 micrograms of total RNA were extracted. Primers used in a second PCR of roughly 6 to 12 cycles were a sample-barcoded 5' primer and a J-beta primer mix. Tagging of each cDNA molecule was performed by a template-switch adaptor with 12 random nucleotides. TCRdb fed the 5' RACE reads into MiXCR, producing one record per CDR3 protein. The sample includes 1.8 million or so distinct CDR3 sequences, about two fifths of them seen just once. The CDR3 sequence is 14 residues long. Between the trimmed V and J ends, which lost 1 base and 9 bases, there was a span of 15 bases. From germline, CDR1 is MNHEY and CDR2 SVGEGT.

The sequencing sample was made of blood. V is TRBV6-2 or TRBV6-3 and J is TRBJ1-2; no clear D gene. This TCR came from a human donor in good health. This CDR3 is CASSYYPSAISYTF. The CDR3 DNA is TGTGCCAGCAGTTACTACCCCTCGGCCATAAGCTACACCTTC.